This TCR beta chain was sequenced during a study of OX40 agonist ivuxolimab in advanced cancers. Across the whole study: A partial response was reached by three patients: one with hepatocellular carcinoma and two with cutaneous melanoma.

A note on this clone: Antigen specificity is unknown.

V dropped 5 bases and J dropped 4 bases, with 20 bases sitting between them. The V gene's germline CDR1 is SNHLY and CDR2 FYNNEI. This CDR3 is 16 amino acids long. General observations from the study: The study found among the lowest clonal expansion in partial responders at 0.1-3.0 mg/kg.

The assay was immunoSEQ multiplex PCR, and TCRdb's table has in-frame clones only and misses some. In the table there are 35,000 to 45,000 clones, roughly nine tenths of which are singletons. The chain joins TRBV2 to TRBJ1-2; D possibly corresponds to TRBD1 (6 bases). The TCR originated in an adult with an advanced solid tumor such as melanoma, head and neck, liver or kidney cancer. Sequences were derived from CD4+ or CD8+ T cells sorted from blood, sampled in a trial of the OX40 agonist ivuxolimab. The DNA of the CDR3 is TGTGCCAGCAGTCTGGGAGGCAGGGGCGGGAGCTATGGCTACACCTTC. Translation: CASSLGGRGGSYGYTF.